These 13 T cell receptor beta chains share one sample of origin, sequenced in a study of blood T cell repertoires in COVID-19. The repertoire was sequenced with immunoSEQ multiplex PCR; TCRdb's copy has only in-frame clones and lacks some. The sample consists of about 40,000 clones, around 85% of them appearing once. Material for sequencing was peripheral blood. The receptors derive from a man aged 45-60 years with active COVID-19.

The J gene is TRBJ2-1, the V gene TRBV12-3 or TRBV12-4; D remains ambiguous. The CDR3 runs 12 residues. Trimming removed 3 bases from V and 8 bases from J, with 8 bases in between. The CDR3 coding sequence is TGTGCCAGCAGTTTTAAACGAGATGAGCAGTTCTTC. This sequence encodes CASSFKRDEQFF.

This clone was found a few times. This chain links TRBV7-3 with TRBJ2-7; tentatively, D is TRBD2 (5 bases). Trimming left V 4 bases short and J 0 bases short, with 7 bases between. The length of the CDR3 is 13 residues. The germline V gene has CDR1 SGHTA and CDR2 FQGTGA. The CDR3 bases are TGTGCCAGCAGCTCCGGGGACTCCTACGAGCAGTACTTC. Its protein is CASSSGDSYEQYF.

This sequence joins TRBV4-3 and TRBJ2-6; maybe TRBD2 (5 bases). The germline CDR1 and CDR2 sequences are LGHNA and YSLEER. The length of the CDR3 is 15 residues. Deletions cut 1 base from V and 2 bases from J, with 6 bases between. The CDR3 loop is CASSQVGAGANVLTF. CDR3 nucleotide sequence: TGCGCCAGCAGCCAAGTCGGGGCTGGGGCCAACGTCCTGACTTTC.

V usage is TRBV27 and J usage is TRBJ2-1; weak D call: TRBD1 (8 bases). CDR1 and CDR2 (germline): MNHEY, SMNVEV (reference sequence). The V gene lost 4 bases and the J gene lost 6 bases, with 16 bases spanning the gap. The CDR3 is made up of 15 amino acids. CDR3 sequence reads: CASSSWTGRGNEQFF. The CDR3 DNA reads as TGTGCCAGCAGTTCGTGGACAGGGAGGGGCAATGAGCAGTTCTTC.

V is TRBV7-9 and J is TRBJ1-1; no reliable D call. Per the germline V gene, CDR1 is SEHNR and CDR2 is FQNEAQ (reference sequence). There are 16 residues in the CDR3. Between the trimmed V and J ends, which lost 2 bases and 4 bases, there was a span of 17 bases. Here the CDR3 DNA reads TGTGCCAGCAGCTTAAGTCGGGATAATCGGGGCACTGAAGCTTTCTTT. Translating gives CASSLSRDNRGTEAFF.

The chain joins TRBV24-1 to TRBJ2-2; 8 nucleotides match TRBD1. V lost 7 bases, J lost 3 bases, and 3 bases stayed unmatched. This CDR3 has 14 residues. Germline CDR1 and CDR2: KGHDR and SFDVKD. This CDR3 is CATRLTGDTGELFF. In DNA, the CDR3 is TGTGCCACCAGACTGACAGGGGACACCGGGGAGCTGTTTTTT.

The chain couples TRBV6-2 or TRBV6-3 to TRBJ1-5, with D perhaps matching TRBD1 (5 bases). CDR3 size: 15 residues. V lost 6 bases and J 13 bases, leaving 25 bases between the germline ends. Germline V CDR1 and CDR2: MNHEY, SVGEGT. The CDR3 region has the DNA TGTGCCAGCAGCAGTGGGGGGACGCGTCTTACCTCTCAGCATTTT. It translates to CASSSGGTRLTSQHF.

J is TRBJ1-2 and V is TRBV28, with D uncertain. Germline CDR1 and CDR2: MDHEN and SYDVKM. Between the trimmed V and J ends, which lost 9 bases and 8 bases, there was a span of 22 bases. The CDR3 extends over 14 amino acids. The CDR3 loop reads CASVRWGGSKGYTF. The DNA of the CDR3 is TGTGCCAGTGTGAGGTGGGGAGGAAGTAAAGGCTACACCTTC.

The rearrangement joins TRBV19 to TRBJ1-2; D call uncertain. V was trimmed by 10 bases and J by 1 base, leaving 13 bases between them. The CDR3 is 13 residues long. In germline, CDR1 is LNHDA, CDR2 SQIVND (reference sequence). The DNA of the CDR3 is TGTGCCAACCCCTCCGAGGTTAACTATGGCTACACCTTC. Its protein product is CANPSEVNYGYTF.

This sequence joins TRBV28 and TRBJ2-7; 10 positions match TRBD1. The CDR3 is 15 amino acids. The germline CDR1 and CDR2 sequences are MDHEN and SYDVKM. With V trimmed by 6 bases and J by 5 bases, 10 bases remained unmatched. The CDR3: CASSLPGTGAHEQYF. The CDR3 nucleotides are TGTGCCAGCAGCCTCCCCGGGACAGGGGCCCACGAGCAGTACTTC. The variable domain in full, with the rest retrieved from reference TRBV28 and TRBJ2-7, is DVKVTQSSRYLVKRTGEKVFLECVQDMDHENMFWYRQDPGLGLRLIYFSYDVKMKEKGDIPEGYSVSREKKERFSLILESASTNQTSMYLCASSLPGTGAHEQYFGPGTRLTVT.

This clone was seen a single time. A read error may produce the germline difference seen at one junction end. This sequence joins TRBV5-4 and TRBJ1-5; 8 bases align to TRBD1. In germline, CDR1 is SGHNT, CDR2 YYREEE (reference sequence). CDR3 size: 13 residues. The chain's CDR3 is CASSLDRDQPQHF. The CDR3, as DNA: TGTGCCAGCAGTTTGGACAGGGACCAGCCCCAGCATTTT.

The chain combines TRBV7-2 with TRBJ2-5; TRBD2 is a possible D gene (6 bases). The CDR3 has 13 residues. Germline V CDR1 and CDR2: SGHTA, FQGNSA. The V and J ends lost 5 bases and 5 bases respectively, with 12 bases between them. Here the CDR3 DNA reads TGTGCCAGCAGCCGCTTTGGGGGGGAGACCCAGTACTTC. Protein: CASSRFGGETQYF.

The chain combines TRBV28 with TRBJ1-6, with D unresolved. Trimming pared 6 bases from V and 0 bases from J, leaving 12 bases between. The CDR3 loop spans 16 amino acids. Per the germline V gene, CDR1 is MDHEN and CDR2 is SYDVKM. The CDR3 region is CASSRLSGSYNSPLHF. CDR3 DNA sequence: TGTGCCAGCAGCCGCCTATCCGGCTCCTATAATTCACCCCTCCACTTT.